This T cell receptor (beta chain) was recovered during a study of cytomegalovirus exposure and HLA in healthy donors. CDR3 length: 13 amino acids. The PCR ran on 60 Vbeta and 13 Jbeta primers. The method was immunoSEQ multiplex PCR; TCRdb's version includes in-frame clones alone and lacks a portion of them. Of about 230,000 clones in the sample, 80% to 90% were seen once. This clonotype originated in a girl aged 2 to 10 in good health and CMV-seronegative. This sequence joins TRBV21-1 and TRBJ2-7; the table's D call, TRBD2, has no DNA check behind it. TRBV21-1 has pseudogene status. The sample was PBMCs. The CDR3 DNA follows: TGTGCCAGCAGCCTAAGGTGGGGGGACGAGCAGTACTTC. It codes for CASSLRWGDEQYF.